Sequencing of this TCR beta chain was carried out in a study of T cell responses to AZD1222 COVID-19 vaccine. General study results and limits: Repertoire samples came only from after the peak T cell response. There were mostly white British donors and more females than males, and clonal diversity was possibly underestimated. Only six or seven AZD1222 recipients were seropositive at baseline.

As for this clone: Its antigen remains unknown.

Pooling of second doses given at about 4 or about 12 weeks was done. TCRdb's table, derived via immunoSEQ multiplex PCR, lists solely in-frame clones and lacks some. The data show about 93,000 clones, with 85% to 90% seen just once and under 3% held by the top ten. This specimen consisted of peripheral blood, obtained 28 days after the second AZD1222 dose. This TCR came from an adult who received the AZD1222 COVID-19 vaccine.

The CDR3 loop reads CASTSHGNYGYTF. CDR3 bases: TGTGCCAGCACTTCGCACGGCAACTATGGCTACACCTTC. V is TRBV6-5 and J is TRBJ1-2; D uncertain. CDR3 length: 13 amino acids. The ends were cut back, 7 bases at V and 2 bases at J, with 11 bases in the middle. CDR1 and CDR2 (germline): MNHEY, SVGAGI.